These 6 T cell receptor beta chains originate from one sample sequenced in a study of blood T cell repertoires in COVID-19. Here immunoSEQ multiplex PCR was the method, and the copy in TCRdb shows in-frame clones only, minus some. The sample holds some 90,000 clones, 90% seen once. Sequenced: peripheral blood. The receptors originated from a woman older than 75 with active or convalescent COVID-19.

CDR3 coding DNA: TGTGCCAGCGGCAGGCGAGGAAACACCATATATTTT. Residues: CASGRRGNTIYF. The rearrangement uses TRBV28 and TRBJ1-3; D ambiguous. Germline CDR1 MDHEN, CDR2 SYDVKM. The germline V and J ends were trimmed by 8 bases and 4 bases, with 9 bases remaining between them. This CDR3 comprises 12 residues.

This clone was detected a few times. The CDR3 DNA follows: TGTGCCAGCATGGAGAGCTCCTATAATTCACCCCTCCACTTT. This sequence encodes CASMESSYNSPLHF. The chain links TRBV7-2 to TRBJ1-6; D is ambiguous. The CDR3 is made up of 14 amino acids. The V end lost 7 bases, the J end lost 0 bases, and 7 bases lay between the germline ends. Per germline, CDR1 SGHTA and CDR2 FQGNSA.

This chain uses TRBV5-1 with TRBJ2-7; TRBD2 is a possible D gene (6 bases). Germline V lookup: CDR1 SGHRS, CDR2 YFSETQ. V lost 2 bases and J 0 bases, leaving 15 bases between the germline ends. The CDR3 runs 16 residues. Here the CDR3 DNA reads TGCGCCAGCAGCTTAACCGGGACGGGAGTCTCCTACGAGCAGTACTTC. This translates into CASSLTGTGVSYEQYF.

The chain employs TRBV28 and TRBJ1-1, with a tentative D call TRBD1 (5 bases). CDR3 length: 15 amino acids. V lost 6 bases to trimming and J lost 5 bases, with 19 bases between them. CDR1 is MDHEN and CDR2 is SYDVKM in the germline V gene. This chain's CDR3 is CASSRDPGGLTEAFF. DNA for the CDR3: TGTGCCAGCAGCCGGGACCCAGGAGGGTTAACTGAAGCTTTCTTT. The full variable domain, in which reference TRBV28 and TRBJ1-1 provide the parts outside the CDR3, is DVKVTQSSRYLVKRTGEKVFLECVQDMDHENMFWYRQDPGLGLRLIYFSYDVKMKEKGDIPEGYSVSREKKERFSLILESASTNQTSMYLCASSRDPGGLTEAFFGQGTRLTVV.

The CDR3 loop is CASSQDLPGAGNTIYF. The CDR3 DNA follows: TGCGCCAGCAGCCAAGATCTTCCAGGGGCTGGAAACACCATATATTTT. V and J are TRBV4-3 and TRBJ1-3, with D perhaps matching TRBD1 (6 bases). The CDR3 length is 16 residues. Looked up from germline, CDR1 is LGHNA and CDR2 is YSLEER. The V and J ends lost 0 bases and 2 bases respectively, with 11 bases between them.

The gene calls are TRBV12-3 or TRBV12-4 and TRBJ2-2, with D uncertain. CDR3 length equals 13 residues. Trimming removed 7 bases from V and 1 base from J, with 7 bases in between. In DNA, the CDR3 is TGTGCCAGCAACACTATGAACACCGGGGAGCTGTTTTTT. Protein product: CASNTMNTGELFF.